This passage covers 5 T cell receptor beta chains from one sample sequenced in a study of blood T cell repertoires in COVID-19. Only in-frame clones appear in the TCRdb table, and some are missing; sequencing was by immunoSEQ multiplex PCR. The sample lists about 53,000 clones; around nine tenths were seen once. Material for sequencing was peripheral blood. The receptors originated from a man aged 50 to 60 with acute or convalescent COVID-19.

Only one count was recorded for this clone. Other DNA sequences in this sample translate to the same CDR3. The V and J genes are TRBV12-3 or TRBV12-4 and TRBJ1-1, with D tentatively TRBD1 (5 bases). The germline V and J ends were trimmed by 3 bases and 3 bases, with 8 bases remaining between them. The CDR3 runs 13 residues. This CDR3 is CASSFGGDTEAFF. For the CDR3, the DNA is TGTGCCAGCAGTTTTGGGGGGGACACTGAAGCTTTCTTT.

CDR3 residues: CASSPLTGGRETQYF. The CDR3 DNA sequence: TGTGCCAGCTCACCCTTAACAGGGGGAAGAGAGACCCAGTACTTC. V and J are TRBV18 and TRBJ2-5; 8 nucleotides line up with TRBD1. CDR1 and CDR2 from the germline V gene are KGHSH and LQKENI. Losses at the gene ends were 3 bases for V and 4 bases for J; bases not matched to a gene: 7. The CDR3 is made up of 15 amino acids.

CDR3 bases: TGTGCCAGCAGCTCAAACAGGGTCGGTGAGCAGTTCTTC. Protein product: CASSSNRVGEQFF. The chain uses TRBV11-2 and TRBJ2-1, with D possibly matching TRBD1 (6 bases). Germline assignment: CDR1 SGHAT and CDR2 FQNNGV. Trimming stripped 4 bases from V and 9 bases from J, with 13 bases between. The CDR3 has 13 amino acids.

The CDR3 sequence: CAISVNSGQGNSPLHF. DNA for the CDR3: TGTGCCATCAGTGTTAATTCGGGACAGGGTAATTCACCCCTCCACTTT. This sequence joins TRBV10-3 and TRBJ1-6; the match to TRBD1 covers 9 bases. Looked up from germline, CDR1 is ENHRY and CDR2 is SYGVKD. J was trimmed by 6 bases and V by 4 bases; bases with no gene match: 7. CDR3 length: 16 residues.

The V call is TRBV5-1, the J call TRBJ2-3; 8 positions agree with TRBD2. The CDR3 is made up of 16 amino acids. The germline V gene encodes CDR1 SGHRS and CDR2 YFSETQ. V was clipped by 2 bases and J by 0 bases; unmatched bases: 5. The CDR3 reads CASSFSGASSTDTQYF. In nucleotides, the CDR3 is TGCGCCAGCAGCTTTAGCGGGGCCTCTAGCACAGATACGCAGTATTTT.